The sequence of this TCR beta chain was determined in a study of T-cell reconstitution after alpha-beta-depleted transplantation in children (dated by TCRdb to the mid-2010s). With regard to the full study: The study quantitatively tracked T-cell immune reconstitution after TCRalphabeta/CD19-depleted allogeneic hematopoietic cell transplantation in children using TCR repertoire profiling.

This clonotype turned up a few times. What antigen it recognizes has not been identified. No much larger clone is present one base from it, and per-base qualities are unavailable. Library preparation used PCR. For sequencing, an Illumina HiSeq 2500 was employed. To normalize quantification of the TCRbeta repertoire, the TCR libraries were built with molecular barcoding that relied on unique molecular identifiers. TCRdb's own reprocessing of the public reads used fastp at Q25 and MiXCR and kept productive beta chains. Every entry covers one CDR3 protein and lists the most common genes and DNA from its rows. The sample table holds approximately 510,000 distinct CDR3 sequences, of which 15% to 20% were seen once. Over 3% of the sample lies in the top ten. This TCR was sampled from a human donor who donated a stem cell graft to a child with acute lymphoblastic leukemia. Material: PBMCs from the stem cell graft donor, obtained from the stem cell graft.

The DNA is as follows: TGCAGTGCTAGCTCGGGGACTTTCCTAGGCTACACCTTC. Its translation reads: CSASSGTFLGYTF. Here the chain combines TRBV20-1 and TRBJ1-2; the D gene is perhaps TRBD1, on 5 matching bases. The CDR3 runs 13 amino acids, cysteine and phenylalanine included. The kept DNA is CDR3 alone, 39 bases in frame from the first base. The trim is 3 bases for V and 8 bases for J, with a gap of 16 bases between the germline ends. Sequences DFQATT (CDR1) and SNEGSKA (CDR2) are obtained from the germline V gene (reference sequence).